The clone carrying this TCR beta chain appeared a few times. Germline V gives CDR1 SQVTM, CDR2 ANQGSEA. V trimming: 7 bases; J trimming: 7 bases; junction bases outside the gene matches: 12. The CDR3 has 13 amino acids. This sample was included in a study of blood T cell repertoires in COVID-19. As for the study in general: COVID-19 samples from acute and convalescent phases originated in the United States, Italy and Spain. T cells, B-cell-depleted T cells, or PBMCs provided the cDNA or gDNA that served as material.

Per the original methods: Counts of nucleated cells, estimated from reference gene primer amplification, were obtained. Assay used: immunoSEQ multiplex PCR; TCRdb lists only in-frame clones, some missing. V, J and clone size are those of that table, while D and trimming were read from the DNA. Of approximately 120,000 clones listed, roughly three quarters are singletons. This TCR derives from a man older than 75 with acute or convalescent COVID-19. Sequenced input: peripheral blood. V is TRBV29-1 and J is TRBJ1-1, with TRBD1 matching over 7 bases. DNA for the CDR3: TGCAGCGCCAGTGGAGGGGGCGTTGGTGAAGCTTTCTTT. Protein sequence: CSASGGGVGEAFF.